These 10 T cell receptor beta chains were sequenced from one sample in a study of blood T cell repertoires in COVID-19. Assay: immunoSEQ multiplex PCR; the TCRdb copy retains only in-frame clones and omits some. This sample has approximately 280,000 clones, with around 86% found just once. Material: peripheral blood. All receptors derive from a man aged 50 to 60 with acute or convalescent COVID-19.

The chain couples TRBV11-2 to TRBJ2-3, with TRBD1 matching over 8 bases. The CDR3 contains 14 residues. The V and J ends lost 4 bases and 5 bases, in that order; junction bases with no gene match: 5. CDR1 SGHAT and CDR2 FQNNGV come from the germline V gene. This chain's CDR3 is CASSSRGLGDTQYF. CDR3 DNA: TGTGCCAGCAGCTCCAGGGGGCTGGGAGATACGCAGTATTTT. Supplemented by reference TRBV11-2 and TRBJ2-3, the full variable domain reads EAGVAQSPRYKIIEKRQSVAFWCNPISGHATLYWYQQILGQGPKLLIQFQNNGVVDDSQLPKDRFSAERLKGVDSTLKIQPAKLEDSAVYLCASSSRGLGDTQYFGPGTRLTVL.

J is TRBJ2-3 and V is TRBV6-5, with 7 bases identical to TRBD2. V lost 2 bases, J lost 7 bases, and 9 bases stayed unmatched. The CDR3 contains 15 residues. CDR1 is MNHEY and CDR2 is SVGAGI in the germline V gene. The CDR3 protein is CASSYQRGLGNTQYF. CDR3 in DNA: TGTGCCAGCAGTTACCAGCGGGGCTTGGGAAATACGCAGTATTTT.

The chain recombines TRBV6-1 with TRBJ2-1, with a possible D match to TRBD2 (6 bases). The ends were cut back, 1 base at V and 6 bases at J, with 10 bases in the middle. This CDR3 contains 14 residues. Germline assignment: CDR1 MNHNS and CDR2 SASEGT. The CDR3 region has the DNA TGTGCCAGCAGTGAAGACCTAGCGATCAATGAGCAGTTCTTC. This translates into CASSEDLAINEQFF.

The rearrangement joins TRBV4-1 to TRBJ1-1; 9 positions match TRBD1. Germline V gene data show CDR1 as MGHRA and CDR2 as YSYEKL. There are 15 residues in the CDR3. With 1 base clipped from V and 5 bases from J, the junction kept 5 bases outside the gene matches. CDR3 in DNA: TGCGCCAGCAGCCAAGTAACAGGGGGCGTAACTGAAGCTTTCTTT. Its translation is CASSQVTGGVTEAFF.

V usage is TRBV7-9 and J usage is TRBJ2-3; 8 nucleotides agree with TRBD1. V dropped 4 bases and J dropped 4; count of bases not matched to a gene: 1. The germline gives CDR1 SEHNR, CDR2 FQNEAQ (reference sequence). The CDR3 is 13 amino acids. CDR3 residues: CASSSQGADTQYF. In DNA form, the CDR3 reads TGTGCCAGCAGCTCACAGGGGGCAGATACGCAGTATTTT. Full variable domain (remainder filled in from reference TRBV7-9 and TRBJ2-3): DTGVSQNPRHKITKRGQNVTFRCDPISEHNRLYWYRQTLGQGPEFLTYFQNEAQLEKSRLLSDRFSAERPKGSFSTLEIQRTEQGDSAMYLCASSSQGADTQYFGPGTRLTVL.

The chain is built from TRBV7-9 and TRBJ2-5; a possible D gene is TRBD1 (6 bases). This CDR3 is built from 12 residues. The ends were cut back, 4 bases at V and 5 bases at J, with 8 bases in the middle. Germline CDR1 and CDR2: SEHNR and FQNEAQ (reference sequence). CDR3: CASSSQGETQYF. In nucleotides, the CDR3 is TGTGCCAGCAGCTCCCAGGGGGAGACCCAGTACTTC.

This clone was counted once. This chain uses TRBV6-5 with TRBJ1-1, with D perhaps matching TRBD1 (6 bases). The germline CDR1 and CDR2 sequences are MNHEY and SVGAGI. CDR3 size: 15 residues. Between the trimmed V and J ends, which lost 0 bases and 4 bases, there was a span of 12 bases. CDR3 sequence reads: CASSYSGGGGTEAFF. Here the CDR3 DNA reads TGTGCCAGCAGTTACTCAGGGGGGGGCGGCACTGAAGCTTTCTTT.

DNA for the CDR3: TGTGCCAGCAGGACCACTAGCGGGCAAGAGACCCAGTACTTC. Its protein is CASRTTSGQETQYF. The V and J genes are TRBV2 and TRBJ2-5; 9 bases fit TRBD2. The J segment lost 2 bases and the V segment lost 6 bases, leaving 4 bases of the junction unmatched. The germline V gene encodes CDR1 SNHLY and CDR2 FYNNEI. The CDR3 length is 14 residues.

This clone was seen a handful of times. The sample holds other DNA sequences that translate to the same CDR3. The V and J genes are TRBV6-5 and TRBJ2-1; 10 bases are shared with TRBD2. Germline CDR1 and CDR2: MNHEY and SVGAGI. The CDR3 consists of 14 residues. Losses at the gene ends were 5 bases for V and 4 bases for J; bases not matched to a gene: 2. CDR3 residues: CASSIAGGYNEQFF. The DNA of the CDR3 is TGTGCCAGCAGTATAGCGGGGGGTTACAATGAGCAGTTCTTC.

This rearrangement joins TRBV30 to TRBJ2-1, with D hard to call. Germline V gives CDR1 GTSNPN, CDR2 SVGIG (reference sequence). This CDR3 is built from 12 residues. Trimming took 3 bases from V and 9 from J, leaving 12 bases between them. As DNA, the CDR3 is TGTGCCTGGAGCCTCAAGAGTGGTGAGCAGTTCTTC. Its protein is CAWSLKSGEQFF.